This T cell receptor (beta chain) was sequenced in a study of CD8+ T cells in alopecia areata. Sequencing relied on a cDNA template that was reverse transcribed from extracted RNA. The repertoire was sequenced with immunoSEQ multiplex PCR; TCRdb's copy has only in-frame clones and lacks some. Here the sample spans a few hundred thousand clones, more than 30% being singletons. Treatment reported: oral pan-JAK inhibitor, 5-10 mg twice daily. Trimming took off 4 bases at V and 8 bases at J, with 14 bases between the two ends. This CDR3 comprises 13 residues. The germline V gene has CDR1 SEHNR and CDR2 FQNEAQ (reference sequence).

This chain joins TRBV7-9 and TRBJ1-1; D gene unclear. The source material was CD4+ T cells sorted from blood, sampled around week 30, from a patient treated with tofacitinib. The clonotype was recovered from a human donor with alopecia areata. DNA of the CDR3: TGTGCCAGCAGCTCAAACGGGCCCAGGGAAGCTTTCTTT. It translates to CASSSNGPREAFF.